This T cell receptor (beta chain) was retrieved from a study of beta chain features in type 1 diabetes. General study findings and limits: Among all four CD4+ subsets, Type 1 diabetes patients had TCRB CDR3s that were moderately but significantly shorter. Still unanswered here is whether HLA type influences TCRB rearrangement.

As every portion of the isolated RNA was reverse transcribed, the sequencing read expressed TCRB transcripts. Assay: immunoSEQ multiplex PCR; the TCRdb copy retains only in-frame clones and omits some. The table includes about 160,000 clones, approximately 62% detected once. This CDR3 is built from 14 residues. Germline trimming cut 3 bases from V and 8 bases from J; bases unmatched to any gene: 8. In germline, CDR1 is LGHNA, CDR2 YSLEER. This clone showed up just a few times. Its antigen is not identified. J is TRBJ1-2 and V is TRBV4-3; 8 bases are a match to TRBD1. The sequence was collected from a man aged 25 to 45 with type 1 diabetes. Sequencing used naive CD4+ T cells from blood. CDR3 sequence: CASSHDEDRDGYTF. Written as DNA, the CDR3 is TGCGCCAGCAGCCACGACGAGGACAGGGACGGCTACACCTTC.